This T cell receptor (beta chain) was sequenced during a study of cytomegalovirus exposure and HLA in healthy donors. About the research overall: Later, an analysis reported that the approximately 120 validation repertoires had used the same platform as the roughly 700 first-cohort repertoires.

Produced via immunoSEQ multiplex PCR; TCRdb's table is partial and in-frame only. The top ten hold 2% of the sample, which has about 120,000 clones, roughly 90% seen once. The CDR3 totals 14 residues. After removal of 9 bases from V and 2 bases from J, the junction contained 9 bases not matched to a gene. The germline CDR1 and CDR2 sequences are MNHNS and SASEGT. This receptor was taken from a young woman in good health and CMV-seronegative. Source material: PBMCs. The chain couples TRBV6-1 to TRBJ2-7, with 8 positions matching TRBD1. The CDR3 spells CARGSDRAPYEQYF. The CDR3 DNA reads TGTGCCAGGGGGTCGGACAGGGCCCCCTACGAGCAGTACTTC.